This TCR beta chain was found in a study of blood T cell repertoires in COVID-19 (dated by TCRdb to 2019 to 2021). A note on the overall study: Collaborator samples came from the United States, Italy and Spain and covered acute and convalescent phases of COVID-19. The material from the prospective study consisted of cDNA or gDNA derived from T cells, B-cell-depleted T cells, or PBMCs. Subjects who had been exposed to COVID-19, were actively infected with it, or had recovered from it provided the deeply sampled blood TCRbeta repertoires that made up the dataset. The repertoires were released in a freely available public database intended as a resource for research on the immune response to SARS-CoV-2. Samples came from the ongoing ImmuneRACE study (first 160 participants) plus 1,254 subjects from 6 global collaborators. Nearly every sample came with metadata listing a de-identified subject ID, COVID-19 status, age in years and sex. Where available, HLA class I and class II types were obtained from metadata supplied by the sample provider rather than from assay-based typing.

The immunoSEQ Assay, a bias-controlled multiplex PCR, was used to amplify TCRbeta CDR3 regions from genomic DNA. The original pipeline was this. Within the assay, amplification of reference gene primers was used to estimate how many nucleated cells each sample contained. To quantify the absolute abundance of each unique TCRbeta CDR3 rearrangement, sequence reads were collapsed and filtered. For each sample, productive Simpson clonality was calculated as the square root of Simpson's diversity index across productive rearrangements. The table comes from immuneACCESS by way of TCRdb, which keeps in-frame sequences with V and J called. Part of the clones is missing from these tables; in studies checked, under half for an unresolved V gene and the rest for unknown reasons. For V, J and clone size, that table is used; D and trimming come from the DNA. The sample contains about 64,000 clones, 88% of them found a single time. The top ten constitute over 9.5% of the sample.

In the prospective study, participants were about 18 to 90 years old, resided in about two dozen geographic areas of the United States, and were enrolled through a virtual design. In the prospective study, participants were assigned to cohorts based on the clinical history participants reported in a screening survey and a study questionnaire. Recovered participants in ImmuneRACE Cohort 3 were defined as having two consecutive negative NP/OP PCR tests, clearance from a healthcare professional, or resolution of symptoms. In the prospective study, mobile phlebotomists collected whole blood, serum and a nasopharyngeal or oropharyngeal swab from each participant. Participants in the prospective study had the option to provide additional blood draws and questionnaires over an approximately two-month period. Prospective study blood samples were shipped either frozen or at room temperature before DNA extraction.

As for this clone: Its antigen has not been determined. No qualities accompany the bases; no much larger clone lies one base away.

The CDR1 and CDR2 encoded by the germline V gene are SGHRS and YFSETQ. V loses 4 bases, J loses 3 bases, and the germline ends lie 13 bases apart. Its CDR3 holds 14 amino acids, cysteine through phenylalanine. Only CDR3 DNA is held: 42 bases, read in frame from base 1. Summary of the overall study and its limitations: The amount of clinical and demographic metadata varied by source and participant and was provided uncurated.

The sequenced sample consisted of PBMCs or T cells enriched from blood (not recorded which). The sequence links TRBV5-1 to TRBJ1-1; TRBD1 might be the D gene, on 6 matching bases. This sequence was found in a woman in her forties who had recovered from COVID-19. The sequenced DNA is TGCGCCAGCAGCCAACAGGGAGGGGACACTGAAGCTTTCTTT. It codes for CASSQQGGDTEAFF.